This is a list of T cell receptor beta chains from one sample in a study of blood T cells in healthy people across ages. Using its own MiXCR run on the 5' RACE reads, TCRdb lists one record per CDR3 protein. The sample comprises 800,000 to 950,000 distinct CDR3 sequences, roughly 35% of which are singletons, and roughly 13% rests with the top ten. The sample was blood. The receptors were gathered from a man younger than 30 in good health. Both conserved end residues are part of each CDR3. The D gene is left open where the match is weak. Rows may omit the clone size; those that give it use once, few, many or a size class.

CASSLELADEKLFF,TGTGCCAGCAGCTTGGAATTAGCAGATGAAAAACTGTTTTTT,TRBJ1-4,14,few,TRBV7-3,.
CASSLTGFTYEQYF,TGTGCCAGCAGCTTGACAGGGTTCACCTACGAGCAGTACTTC,TRBJ2-7,14,few,TRBV11-2,TRBD1
CAITGRDTNTGELFF,TGTGCCATCACAGGCCGGGACACCAACACCGGGGAGCTGTTTTTT,TRBJ2-2,15,.,TRBV10-3,.
CASSTFEATNYGYTF,TGTGCCAGCAGTACCTTCGAGGCCACAAACTATGGCTACACCTTC,TRBJ1-2,15,once,TRBV6-1,.
CASRDRANTEAFF,TGTGCCAGCCGGGACAGGGCGAACACTGAAGCTTTCTTT,TRBJ1-1,13,.,TRBV6-6,TRBD1
CASSLARGSETQYF,TGTGCCAGCAGCTTAGCCAGGGGATCGGAGACCCAGTACTTC,TRBJ2-5,14,.,TRBV7-6,.
CASSTRITNQYF,TGTGCCAGCAGCACTCGGATTACAAACCAGTACTTC,TRBJ2-7,12,.,TRBV7-2,.
CATGTGENTGELFF,TGCGCCACCGGGACAGGGGAAAACACCGGGGAGCTGTTTTTT,TRBJ2-2,14,few,TRBV5-1,TRBD1
CASSQDLGDGGKETQYF,TGTGCCAGCAGCCAAGATTTGGGGGACGGAGGCAAAGAGACCCAGTACTTC,TRBJ2-5,17,.,TRBV14,.
CASSQAYNEKLFF,TGCGCCAGCAGCCAAGCGTATAATGAAAAACTGTTTTTT,TRBJ1-4,13,.,TRBV4-1,.
CASSLIRASVVGDTQYF,TGTGCCAGCAGCTTAATTCGGGCTAGCGTAGTTGGAGATACGCAGTATTTT,TRBJ2-3,17,.,TRBV11-1,.
CASSPRTGARYGYTF,TGTGCCAGCAGTCCCCGGACAGGGGCTAGGTATGGCTACACCTTC,TRBJ1-2,15,few,TRBV28,TRBD1
CGNLQQVNQPQHF,TGCGGTAACCTCCAACAGGTCAATCAGCCCCAGCATTTT,TRBJ1-5,13,.,TRBV5-1,.
CAGSFRFAGANVLTF,TGCGCCGGCAGCTTCAGGTTCGCTGGGGCCAACGTCCTGACTTTC,TRBJ2-6,15,.,TRBV5-1,.
CASSGNSPLHF,TGTGCCAGCAGCGGTAATTCACCCCTCCACTTT,TRBJ1-6,11,.,TRBV3-1,.
CASSPHDDRELRQYF,TGTGCCAGCAGTCCGCACGATGACAGGGAGTTAAGGCAGTACTTC,TRBJ2-5,15,few,TRBV6-5,TRBD1
CASSLGGVEGQPQHF,TGCGCCAGCAGCTTGGGAGGCGTCGAGGGTCAGCCCCAGCATTTT,TRBJ1-5,15,few,TRBV5-1,.
CASSLATTGTDTQYF,TGTGCCAGCAGCTTAGCGACGACTGGGACAGATACGCAGTATTTT,TRBJ2-3,15,few,TRBV7-2,.
CASSQDWGASYNEQFF,TGCGCCAGCAGCCAAGATTGGGGGGCGTCGTACAATGAGCAGTTCTTC,TRBJ2-1,16,many,TRBV4-3,.
CASSPRDKAFYEQYF,TGTGCCAGCTCACCAAGGGACAAAGCTTTCTACGAGCAGTACTTC,TRBJ2-7,15,few,TRBV18,.
CASSRGQPAEQYF,TGCGCCAGCAGCAGGGGACAGCCCGCGGAGCAGTACTTC,TRBJ2-7,13,many,TRBV5-1,TRBD1
CSGSIPGRSSTDTQYF,TGCAGCGGCAGCATTCCGGGACGGTCTAGCACAGATACGCAGTATTTT,TRBJ2-3,16,.,TRBV29-1,.
CASSLGSYTSTGTQYF,TGTGCCAGCAGCTTGGGGAGTTACACTAGCACAGGTACGCAGTATTTT,TRBJ2-3,16,.,TRBV5-5,.
CASSPRGRPKNIQYF,TGTGCCAGCTCACCACGAGGGCGCCCCAAAAACATTCAGTACTTC,TRBJ2-4,15,.,TRBV18,.
CASSLGGGPTDTQYF,TGCGCCAGCAGCTTGGGGGGGGGCCCCACAGATACGCAGTATTTT,TRBJ2-3,15,.,TRBV5-1,.
CASSQAPETGVDYGYTF,TGTGCCAGCAGCCAAGCCCCGGAGACAGGGGTTGACTATGGCTACACCTTC,TRBJ1-2,17,.,TRBV14,TRBD1
CASSRGQKYTDTQYF,TGTGCCAGCAGCCGGGGACAGAAATACACAGATACGCAGTATTTT,TRBJ2-3,15,.,TRBV9,TRBD1
CASSESRGWTEAFF,TGTGCCAGCAGTGAAAGCCGGGGATGGACTGAAGCTTTCTTT,TRBJ1-1,14,.,TRBV2,.
CASSLAQILDEQFF,TGCGCCAGCAGCTTGGCTCAGATTCTCGATGAGCAGTTCTTC,TRBJ2-1,14,few,TRBV5-1,.
CASSQVRDSNKSYGYTF,TGCGCCAGCAGCCAAGTCCGCGACAGCAATAAAAGCTATGGCTACACCTTC,TRBJ1-2,17,once,TRBV4-3,.
CASRMTGMNTEAFF,TGTGCCAGCAGAATGACAGGGATGAACACTGAAGCTTTCTTT,TRBJ1-1,14,.,TRBV27,TRBD1
CATTPLGRDNQPQHF,TGTGCCACCACTCCGTTGGGTCGGGACAATCAGCCCCAGCATTTT,TRBJ1-5,15,.,TRBV6-1,.
CASSQVTSDPGTDTQYF,TGTGCCAGCAGCCAAGTTACTAGCGATCCCGGTACAGATACGCAGTATTTT,TRBJ2-3,17,.,TRBV4-2,TRBD2
CASSLEGRYNEQFF,TGCGCCAGCAGCTTGGAGGGGAGATACAATGAGCAGTTCTTC,TRBJ2-1,14,few,TRBV7-2,.
CASSFTAGSNGELFF,TGTGCCAGCAGCTTTACAGCGGGGTCGAACGGGGAGCTGTTTTTT,TRBJ2-2,15,.,TRBV7-9,TRBD2